The T cell receptor (beta chain) under discussion was sequenced for a study of human T cells and chemical hapten exposure. Study-wide results and caveats: Patch test scores rose with PT1 expanded TCR counts, a positive correlation.

The time point: patch test 1, 2 weeks after DPC sensitization. Treatment specified: therapeutic diphenylcyclopropenone sensitization with weekly scalp DPC. This clonotype has only a few counts. The antigen remains unidentified. TCRdb recomputed calls from the RACE reads with MiXCR, one row per CDR3 protein. This table holds about 120,000 distinct CDR3 sequences, roughly 15% found once. Germline values: CDR1 DFQATT, CDR2 SNEGSKA (reference sequence). CDR3 length: 14 residues. V trimming: 5 bases; J trimming: 3 bases; junction bases outside the gene matches: 1. The input for sequencing was whole blood, taken in connection with sensitization to the hapten diphenylcyclopropenone (DPC). The rearrangement joins TRBV20-1 to TRBJ2-1; 13 bases are shared with TRBD2. The source is a man aged 18 to 30 with alopecia areata. Some clones in this sample may be carry-over from other donors' samples. The CDR3 spells CSAGTSGNYNEQFF. CDR3 DNA: TGCAGTGCTGGGACTAGCGGGAACTACAATGAGCAGTTCTTC.